The 5 T cell receptor beta chains listed next were all sequenced from one sample in a study of CD8+CD57+ T cells in acquired aplastic anemia. CD8+CD57+ cell expansion had been shown by flow cytometry in patients chosen for sequencing. It was genomic DNA that served as the template for profiling TCR beta VDJ and CDR3. TCRdb re-called the reads through MiXCR, storing one row per CDR3 protein. The top ten hold 0.82% of the sample, which has around 500,000 distinct CDR3 sequences, around 32% seen once. The specimen sequenced was sorted CD4+, CD8+, or CD8+CD57+ T cells (not recorded which) from PBMCs. The receptors stem from a human donor with aplastic anemia.

The sample holds many counts of this clonotype. The chain couples TRBV6-5 to TRBJ1-5; no reliable D call. The germline CDR1 and CDR2 sequences are MNHEY and SVGAGI. With 0 bases removed from V and 1 base from J, the gap between germline ends came to 7 bases. The CDR3 length is 15 residues. Here the CDR3 reads CASSYSRGSNQPQHF. For the CDR3, the DNA is TGTGCCAGCAGTTACTCGAGAGGGAGCAATCAGCCCCAGCATTTT.

This clonotype occurred many times. The chain employs TRBV6-5 and TRBJ2-7, with 7 bases identical to TRBD2. J was trimmed by 2 bases and V by 2 bases; bases with no gene match: 3. The CDR3 has 14 amino acids. Germline CDR1 reads MNHEY; CDR2 reads SVGAGI. The CDR3 nucleotides read TGTGCCAGCAGTTACCGGGGGGACCCCTACGAGCAGTACTTC. This sequence encodes CASSYRGDPYEQYF.

J is TRBJ2-7 and V is TRBV11-2; 7 bases map to TRBD2. In germline, CDR1 is SGHAT, CDR2 FQNNGV. Trimming at V came to 5 bases and at J to 6 bases, leaving 16 bases not matched to a gene. The CDR3 has 16 amino acids. The CDR3 nucleotides read TGTGCCAGCAGCAACCTCAGAATAGCGGGTTGGCGCGAGCAGTACTTC. It codes for CASSNLRIAGWREQYF.

This clonotype was counted many times. The CDR3 spells CASTGGRGETQYF. The CDR3 DNA reads TGTGCCAGCACGGGGGGGAGAGGGGAGACCCAGTACTTC. The chain joins TRBV2 to TRBJ2-5; TRBD2 matches at 8 bases. J was trimmed by 5 bases and V by 7 bases; bases with no gene match: 6. The V gene's germline CDR1 is SNHLY and CDR2 FYNNEI. This CDR3 comprises 13 residues.

This clonotype was found many times. V usage is TRBV20-1 and J usage is TRBJ2-5; D is unclear. The V end was cut by 3 bases, the J end by 2 bases, with 7 bases between. CDR3 length: 12 amino acids. Germline CDR1 and CDR2: DFQATT and SNEGSKA (reference sequence). The CDR3 sequence is CSASGNQETQYF. CDR3 nucleotide sequence: TGCAGTGCTAGTGGGAATCAAGAGACCCAGTACTTC.